Sequencing of this T cell receptor beta chain was carried out in a study of T cell repertoires in cytomegalovirus infection. Whole-study context: A matching HLA type, together with CMV infection, was signaled by public TCR beta signatures.

V was clipped by 5 bases and J by 6 bases; unmatched bases: 4. This CDR3 comprises 13 residues. Germline V gene lookup returns CDR1 SEHNR and CDR2 FQNEAQ (reference sequence). TCRdb used MiXCR to reprocess the reads, holding one entry per CDR3 protein. Seen here are almost 500,000 distinct CDR3 sequences, approximately 10% observed once, and the top ten hold around 9.6%. This clonotype appeared many times. This TCR was sampled from a human donor in good health (CMV status not recorded). Some clones in this sample may be carry-over from other donors' samples. The gene calls are TRBV7-9 and TRBJ2-1; 7 positions match TRBD2. The sample comprised PBMCs. This CDR3 reads CASSGGRGNEQFF. The CDR3 DNA follows: TGTGCCAGCAGCGGGGGGAGGGGCAATGAGCAGTTCTTC.